This TCR beta chain was identified during a study of identifying expanded T cells in peripheral blood. Study-wide points: Across healthy donors, higher total template counts meant significantly greater roughly 2-week count variance. Over two and four weeks, about 15 and 19 clones changed, versus around 1.2 between replicates.

The V end lost 0 bases, the J end lost 0 bases, and 3 bases lay between the germline ends. This CDR3 has 14 residues. Germline V gene data show CDR1 as SGHTA and CDR2 as FQGNSA. Using immunoSEQ multiplex PCR, the repertoire was profiled, and TCRdb retains in-frame clones only, with some absent. The table shows 100,000 to 150,000 clones, with 75% to 90% occurring only once. No infections or other immune events were documented during collection. A remark on this clone: What it binds is unknown.

The chain joins TRBV7-2 to TRBJ1-3; D not certain. Sequenced input: blood. This receptor was taken from a person aged 18 to 75 in good health. This CDR3 reads CASSLAGSGNTIYF. The CDR3 DNA reads TGTGCCAGCAGCTTAGCTGGCTCTGGAAACACCATATATTTT.